The next 29 T cell receptor beta chains were all read from a single sample in a study of T-cell memory formation after mild COVID-19. TCRdb reprocessed the 5' RACE reads with MiXCR, giving one entry per CDR3 protein. The sample carries about 170,000 distinct CDR3 sequences, 10% to 15% recorded once. The specimen sequenced was PBMCs or a T cell subset sorted from them (not recorded which). The receptors shown here come from a man younger than 35 who had mild COVID-19 (a few samples of this study predate the infection). Cell type and time point are not known.

The chain uses TRBV7-2 and TRBJ2-7; no firm D call. Germline V gene lookup returns CDR1 SGHTA and CDR2 FQGNSA. Trimming cost V 5 bases and J 0 bases, with 11 bases left between them. This CDR3 has 14 amino acids. CDR3 nucleotides: TGTGCCAGCAGCCTCACCGTCAGCTCCTACGAGCAGTACTTC. As protein: CASSLTVSSYEQYF.

This clonotype has a handful of counts. The rearrangement links TRBV4-1 to TRBJ1-5; tentatively, D is TRBD1 (6 bases). This CDR3 is 15 amino acids long. Germline loops: CDR1 MGHRA, CDR2 YSYEKL. Trimming cost V 4 bases and J 5 bases, with 15 bases left between them. The DNA of the CDR3 is TGCGCCAGCAGCCGTAGGGGGGAGAGGGATCAGCCCCAGCATTTT. Translated: CASSRRGERDQPQHF.

The chain carries TRBV4-3 and TRBJ2-3, with D perhaps matching TRBD1 or TRBD2 (5 bases each). Germline V gene sequence: CDR1 LGHNA, CDR2 YSLEER. The V gene lost 0 bases and the J gene lost 2 bases, with 9 bases spanning the gap. The CDR3 runs 15 residues. DNA for the CDR3: TGCGCCAGCAGCCAAGAGAGGGGACCCACAGATACGCAGTATTTT. Amino acid sequence: CASSQERGPTDTQYF.

V and J are TRBV12-3 or TRBV12-4 and TRBJ1-1; tentatively, D is TRBD1 (6 bases). The CDR3 has 14 residues. The germline V and J ends were trimmed by 5 bases and 12 bases, with 22 bases remaining between them. CDR3 sequence (DNA): TGTGCCAGCAGTCACAGGGAGGCGGCGGTCTTGACTTTCTTT. Translated: CASSHREAAVLTFF.

This clonotype was seen a handful of times. The chain has TRBV3-1 and TRBJ2-1; possibly TRBD1 for D (5 bases). CDR3 length: 15 residues. V lost 2 bases and J lost 10, with 18 bases in between. Germline CDR1 LGHDT, CDR2 YNNKEL (reference sequence). CDR3 in amino acids: CASSQQPSVGREQFF. In nucleotides, the CDR3 is TGTGCCAGCAGCCAACAACCCTCCGTGGGGCGAGAGCAGTTCTTC.

The sample holds many counts of this clonotype. The chain combines TRBV18 with TRBJ1-2, with 7 nucleotides matching TRBD1. After removal of 3 bases from V and 7 bases from J, the junction contained 11 bases not matched to a gene. The V gene's germline CDR1 is KGHSH and CDR2 LQKENI. This CDR3 has 15 amino acids. CDR3 protein: CASSPDATGLLGYTF. The CDR3 bases are TGTGCCAGCTCACCGGATGCGACAGGGCTGCTTGGCTACACCTTC.

This clonotype was seen only a few times. This sequence joins TRBV20-1 and TRBJ2-3; no definite D call. From germline, CDR1 is DFQATT and CDR2 SNEGSKA (reference sequence). This CDR3 contains 12 residues. V was cut by 5 bases and J by 5 bases, with 11 bases left in between. CDR3 nucleotides: TGCAGTGCTCCTACTCCGGGAGATACGCAGTATTTT. Residues: CSAPTPGDTQYF.

In its sample, this clonotype was seen many times. The V call is TRBV14, the J call TRBJ2-5; TRBD2 agrees at 8 bases. The CDR3 runs 15 residues. CDR1 is SGHDN, CDR2 FVKESK, per germline. The V and J ends lost 4 bases and 6 bases, in that order; junction bases with no gene match: 10. The CDR3 DNA reads as TGTGCCAGCAGCCCACTTGGACTAGCAGGACAGACCCAGTACTTC. Translated: CASSPLGLAGQTQYF.

The chain has TRBV5-1 and TRBJ2-1; 9 bases match TRBD1. V shed 2 bases, J shed 0 bases, and the junction held 12 bases outside the gene matches. This CDR3 has 19 residues. Germline V gene lookup returns CDR1 SGHRS and CDR2 YFSETQ. The CDR3 here is CASSFPGQGFIGSYNEQFF. Here the CDR3 DNA reads TGCGCCAGCAGCTTCCCGGGACAGGGATTTATCGGCTCCTACAATGAGCAGTTCTTC. Supplemented by reference TRBV5-1 and TRBJ2-1, the full variable domain reads KAGVTQTPRYLIKTRGQQVTLSCSPISGHRSVSWYQQTPGQGLQFLFEYFSETQRNKGNFPGRFSGRQFSNSRSEMNVSTLELGDSALYLCASSFPGQGFIGSYNEQFFGPGTRLTVL.

The chain is built from TRBV4-3 and TRBJ2-5; a weak D match, TRBD2 (7 bases). This CDR3 is built from 14 residues. Germline loops: CDR1 LGHNA, CDR2 YSLEER. Deletions cut 4 bases from V and 7 bases from J, with 16 bases between. CDR3 nucleotides: TGCGCCAGCAGCCCGGGGGAGGGGGACGGGACCCAGTACTTC. Translation: CASSPGEGDGTQYF.

This clonotype was seen ten or more times. The J gene is TRBJ2-2, the V gene TRBV6-2 or TRBV6-3, with 7 bases fitting TRBD1. The CDR3 extends over 13 amino acids. V lost 8 bases to trimming and J lost 3 bases; unmatched junction nucleotides: 3. Germline V gives CDR1 MNHEY, CDR2 SVGEGT. The CDR3 DNA is TGTGCCAGCGTGGGACAGCACACCGGGGAGCTGTTTTTT. Translated: CASVGQHTGELFF.

The chain recombines TRBV21-1 with TRBJ1-1; TRBD1 is taken as the D call from the table, unchecked against the DNA. TRBV21-1 is given as a pseudogene. The CDR3 consists of 16 residues. Here the CDR3 reads CASSKYETGCSTEAFF. CDR3 coding DNA: TGTGCCAGCAGCAAATACGAGACAGGGTGTAGTACTGAAGCTTTCTTT.

J is TRBJ2-3 and V is TRBV28; the match to TRBD1 covers 8 bases. CDR1 and CDR2 (germline): MDHEN, SYDVKM. CDR3 size: 14 residues. The trim removed 7 bases at V and 8 bases at J, leaving 11 bases unmatched. The CDR3 region has the DNA TGTGCCAGCAAGGACAGGGTCCTCAGCAGTACGCAGTATTTT. It encodes CASKDRVLSSTQYF.

A few counts support this clonotype. The chain recombines TRBV7-9 with TRBJ2-5; D might be TRBD1 (6 bases). Germline assignment: CDR1 SEHNR and CDR2 FQNEAQ (reference sequence). V lost 0 bases and J lost 1, with 12 bases in between. The CDR3 loop spans 16 amino acids. The CDR3 bases are TGTGCCAGCAGCTTAGCAAGGACAGACATCCAAGAGACCCAGTACTTC. Translated: CASSLARTDIQETQYF.

This clonotype was recorded a few times. The rearrangement uses TRBV12-3 or TRBV12-4 and TRBJ2-3, with a possible D match to TRBD1 (6 bases). CDR3 length: 14 amino acids. The ends were cut back, 5 bases at V and 4 bases at J, with 13 bases in the middle. CDR3 in amino acids: CASSPGTTSDTQYF. For the CDR3, the DNA is TGTGCCAGCAGTCCAGGGACAACCTCAGATACGCAGTATTTT.

This clonotype has at least ten counts. The chain has TRBV12-3 or TRBV12-4 and TRBJ2-7; 7 bases are a match to TRBD1. With V trimmed by 1 base and J by 3 bases, 6 bases remained unmatched. The length of the CDR3 is 15 residues. The CDR3 region is CASSLDTGQNYEQYF. The CDR3 DNA sequence: TGTGCCAGCAGTTTAGACACGGGACAGAACTACGAGCAGTACTTC.

This clonotype was counted a few times. The chain carries TRBV29-1 and TRBJ2-7, with D unclear. CDR3 length: 15 amino acids. CDR1 and CDR2 (germline): SQVTM, ANQGSEA. V was shortened by 0 bases and J by 4 bases, with 16 bases between the two germline ends. The CDR3 DNA sequence: TGCAGCGTTGAAGAAGAGCAAACCTTGGGATACGAGCAGTACTTC. This translates into CSVEEEQTLGYEQYF.

This clonotype was picked up many times. This chain uses TRBV30 with TRBJ1-4; D gene ambiguous. This CDR3 region has 13 residues. Between the trimmed V and J ends, which lost 3 bases and 6 bases, there was a span of 11 bases. Germline CDR1 reads GTSNPN; CDR2 reads SVGIG (reference sequence). The CDR3 sequence: CAWSRRADEKLFF. The CDR3 nucleotides are TGTGCCTGGAGCCGTCGGGCTGATGAAAAACTGTTTTTT.

The V gene is TRBV20-1, the J gene TRBJ1-6; D uncertain. With 2 bases removed from V and 5 bases from J, the gap between germline ends came to 13 bases. Germline CDR1 and CDR2: DFQATT and SNEGSKA (reference sequence). The CDR3 is made up of 15 amino acids. CDR3: CSARISRRNNSPLHF. For the CDR3, the DNA is TGCAGTGCTAGAATCTCTAGACGAAATAATTCACCCCTCCACTTT.

The rearrangement joins TRBV11-2 to TRBJ1-1, with 10 bases matching TRBD1. CDR1 is SGHAT and CDR2 is FQNNGV in the germline V gene. This CDR3 is 15 amino acids long. J gave up 6 bases and V 4 bases, and 8 bases lay outside the gene matches. The CDR3 spells CASSWPGQGLAEAFF. CDR3 sequence (DNA): TGTGCCAGCAGCTGGCCGGGACAGGGGTTGGCTGAAGCTTTCTTT.

This clonotype was seen a handful of times. The chain links TRBV18 to TRBJ1-5; the D gene is possibly TRBD1 (6 bases). The CDR3 contains 16 residues. Trimming took 4 bases from V and 6 from J, leaving 19 bases between them. Germline V lookup: CDR1 KGHSH, CDR2 LQKENI. CDR3 coding DNA: TGTGCCAGCTCACGCGACCGCACAGGGAGTGGTCAGCCCCAGCATTTT. Its protein product is CASSRDRTGSGQPQHF. Drawing the rest from reference TRBV18 and TRBJ1-5, the complete variable domain is NAGVMQNPRHLVRRRGQEARLRCSPMKGHSHVYWYRQLPEEGLKFMVYLQKENIIDESGMPKERFSAEFPKEGPSILRIQQVVRGDSAAYFCASSRDRTGSGQPQHFGDGTRLSIL.

J is TRBJ1-1 and V is TRBV7-2; no clear D. The CDR3 runs to 15 residues. Germline CDR1 reads SGHTA; CDR2 reads FQGNSA. Trimming took off 1 base at V and 3 bases at J, with 12 bases between the two ends. CDR3 in DNA: TGTGCCAGCAGCTTAGTTGGGGAGGTTGACACTGAAGCTTTCTTT. Amino acids: CASSLVGEVDTEAFF.

The sample holds a few counts of this clonotype. J is TRBJ2-5 and V is TRBV3-1; D may be TRBD2 (6 bases). Per the germline V gene, CDR1 is LGHDT and CDR2 is YNNKEL (reference sequence). This CDR3 region has 13 residues. V dropped 10 bases and J dropped 1 base, with 13 bases sitting between them. CDR3 DNA: TGTGCCACTCAGGGCGGGGTCCAAGAGACCCAGTACTTC. This codes for CATQGGVQETQYF.

This clonotype ranks as medium-sized (0.01 to 0.1%). The chain carries TRBV5-5 and TRBJ1-4; D is uncertain. V lost 0 bases and J 6 bases, leaving 9 bases between the germline ends. The CDR3 loop spans 14 amino acids. Germline assignment: CDR1 SGHKS and CDR2 YYEKEE (reference sequence). CDR3 loop: CASSLGLGHEKLFF. The CDR3 nucleotides are TGTGCCAGCAGCTTGGGATTGGGCCATGAAAAACTGTTTTTT.

The V and J genes are TRBV21-1 and TRBJ1-4. TRBV21-1 is a documented pseudogene. The CDR3 totals 15 residues. The CDR3 loop reads CASSKEKGGNEKLFF. The CDR3 coding sequence is TGTGCCAGCAGCAAAGAGAAGGGAGGCAATGAAAAACTGTTTTTT.

The CDR3 DNA sequence: TGTGCCAGCAGTGAATCAGGCAGGGGGGACACTGAAGCTTTCTTT. Translated, it gives CASSESGRGDTEAFF. The chain uses TRBV25-1 and TRBJ1-1, with TRBD1 identical over 7 bases. The CDR3 is 15 residues long. CDR1 and CDR2 from the germline V gene are MGHDK and SYGVNS. V shed 1 base and J 3 bases; nucleotides not matched to a gene: 5.

This chain connects TRBV12-3 or TRBV12-4 to TRBJ1-5, with D possibly being TRBD1 (6 bases). Trimming removed 4 bases at V and 2 bases at J, with 21 bases between. CDR3 length: 18 amino acids. CDR3 nucleotide sequence: TGTGCCAGCAGTTCGCGGGGCAGGGGCGCTTCCGGCAATCAGCCCCAGCATTTT. Translating gives CASSSRGRGASGNQPQHF.

Only a few counts were recorded for this clonotype. The chain carries TRBV4-3 and TRBJ2-3; D might be TRBD2 (5 bases). Looked up from germline, CDR1 is LGHNA and CDR2 is YSLEER. V was clipped by 2 bases and J by 1 base, with 13 bases between them. CDR3 length equals 16 residues. CDR3 region: CASSQMPSGGTDTQYF. CDR3 nucleotide sequence: TGCGCCAGCAGCCAAATGCCCTCCGGGGGCACAGATACGCAGTATTTT.

This clonotype was observed a few times. The chain carries TRBV7-7 and TRBJ2-5, with 7 bases that match TRBD2. V was pared by 3 bases and J by 0 bases, with 4 bases of the junction left unmatched. The CDR3 has 15 amino acids. Germline assignment: CDR1 SSHAT and CDR2 FNYEAQ (reference sequence). The CDR3 sequence: CASSLGGGYQETQYF. DNA for the CDR3: TGTGCCAGCAGCTTGGGCGGGGGTTACCAAGAGACCCAGTACTTC.